A selection of T cell receptor beta chains follows, all from one sample in a study of neurological immune-mediated disorders. A single record per CDR3 protein comes from TCRdb applying MiXCR to the 5' RACE reads. This table holds 50,000 to 70,000 distinct CDR3 sequences, 3.5% to 5.5% found once. Sequenced: PBMCs. The source of these receptors is a young man with multiple sclerosis. CDR3s include the opening cysteine and the closing phenylalanine or tryptophan. Each record gives: CDR3 protein, CDR3 DNA, D gene, J gene, clone size, V gene. A D gene is named only where the DNA matches it firmly. Part of the rows lack a size; the others show once, few, many or a class for expanded clones.

CDR3 protein: CASSSGSVGGNQPQHF; CDR3 DNA: TGCGCCAGCAGCTCGGGGTCCGTAGGTGGCAATCAGCCCCAGCATTTT; D gene: .; J gene: TRBJ1-5; clone size: many; V gene: TRBV5-1
CDR3 protein: CASSSPTEADTQYF; CDR3 DNA: TGTGCCAGCAGCTCCCCCACAGAGGCGGATACGCAGTATTTT; D gene: .; J gene: TRBJ2-3; clone size: .; V gene: TRBV5-8
CDR3 protein: CASSRLTDMHGYTF; CDR3 DNA: TGTGCCAGCAGCCGACTCACAGATATGCATGGCTACACCTTC; D gene: .; J gene: TRBJ1-2; clone size: many; V gene: TRBV7-2
CDR3 protein: CSAIDKRGRTEAFF; CDR3 DNA: TGCAGTGCTATCGATAAGCGGGGGCGAACTGAAGCTTTCTTT; D gene: .; J gene: TRBJ1-1; clone size: many; V gene: TRBV20-1
CDR3 protein: CASSLGGRALEGYTF; CDR3 DNA: TGTGCCAGCAGCTTGGGGGGCCGGGCCTTGGAAGGCTACACCTTC; D gene: .; J gene: TRBJ1-2; clone size: many; V gene: TRBV5-6
CDR3 protein: CASSIGTGRGYTF; CDR3 DNA: TGTGCCAGCAGCATCGGTACGGGGAGAGGCTACACCTTC; D gene: .; J gene: TRBJ1-2; clone size: few; V gene: TRBV9
CDR3 protein: CASSPSTGVTEAFF; CDR3 DNA: TGTGCCAGCTCACCATCGACAGGGGTCACTGAAGCTTTCTTT; D gene: TRBD1; J gene: TRBJ1-1; clone size: .; V gene: TRBV18
CDR3 protein: CASSRAGTYSNQPQNF; CDR3 DNA: TGTGCCAGCAGTCGTGCCGGGACATATAGCAATCAGCCCCAGAATTTT; D gene: .; J gene: TRBJ1-5; clone size: .; V gene: TRBV12-3/TRBV12-4
CDR3 protein: CASSPTGTGDYNEQFF; CDR3 DNA: TGCGCCAGCAGCCCGACCGGGACAGGGGACTACAATGAGCAGTTCTTC; D gene: TRBD1; J gene: TRBJ2-1; clone size: many; V gene: TRBV5-1
CDR3 protein: CASSQDREGEGYTF; CDR3 DNA: TGCGCCAGCAGCCAAGATCGTGAAGGGGAAGGCTACACCTTC; D gene: .; J gene: TRBJ1-2; clone size: many; V gene: TRBV4-1
CDR3 protein: CSAGQGATGELFF; CDR3 DNA: TGCAGCGCTGGACAGGGGGCGACCGGGGAGCTGTTTTTT; D gene: TRBD1; J gene: TRBJ2-2; clone size: many; V gene: TRBV29-1
CDR3 protein: CASSPRREWAFF; CDR3 DNA: TGTGCCAGCAGCCCCCGACGGGAGTGGGCTTTCTTT; D gene: .; J gene: TRBJ1-1; clone size: .; V gene: TRBV12-3/TRBV12-4
CDR3 protein: CASSPFVGDNIQYF; CDR3 DNA: TGTGCCAGCTCACCCTTCGTCGGGGATAACATTCAGTACTTC; D gene: .; J gene: TRBJ2-4; clone size: many; V gene: TRBV18
CDR3 protein: CASSLVGLGENIQYF; CDR3 DNA: TGTGCCAGCAGTTTAGTCGGACTGGGCGAAAACATTCAGTACTTC; D gene: .; J gene: TRBJ2-4; clone size: many; V gene: TRBV12-3/TRBV12-4
CDR3 protein: CSARDFGLAGYNEQFF; CDR3 DNA: TGCAGTGCTAGAGATTTTGGACTAGCGGGGTACAATGAGCAGTTCTTC; D gene: TRBD2; J gene: TRBJ2-1; clone size: many; V gene: TRBV20-1
CDR3 protein: CASSEVRGSKETQYF; CDR3 DNA: TGTGCCAGCAGTGAAGTGAGGGGATCGAAAGAGACCCAGTACTTC; D gene: .; J gene: TRBJ2-5; clone size: .; V gene: TRBV2
CDR3 protein: CASSYGTLGTEAFF; CDR3 DNA: TGTGCCAGCAGCTACGGGACATTGGGCACTGAAGCTTTCTTT; D gene: .; J gene: TRBJ1-1; clone size: many; V gene: TRBV2
CDR3 protein: CASSPGPLYEQYF; CDR3 DNA: TGTGCCAGCAGTCCCGGACCTCTCTACGAGCAGTACTTC; D gene: .; J gene: TRBJ2-7; clone size: many; V gene: TRBV27
CDR3 protein: CSARIDRTVMNTEAFF; CDR3 DNA: TGCAGTGCTCGGATCGATAGGACCGTAATGAACACTGAAGCTTTCTTT; D gene: .; J gene: TRBJ1-1; clone size: many; V gene: TRBV20-1
CDR3 protein: CAISPIGTQNTEAFF; CDR3 DNA: TGTGCCATCAGCCCCATTGGGACACAGAACACTGAAGCTTTCTTT; D gene: .; J gene: TRBJ1-1; clone size: many; V gene: TRBV10-3
CDR3 protein: CASSLGGGTEAFF; CDR3 DNA: TGTGCCAGCAGCTTGGGGGGAGGCACTGAAGCTTTCTTT; D gene: .; J gene: TRBJ1-1; clone size: many; V gene: TRBV7-9
CDR3 protein: CASNEGADTQYF; CDR3 DNA: TGTGCCAGCAATGAGGGGGCAGATACGCAGTATTTT; D gene: .; J gene: TRBJ2-3; clone size: many; V gene: TRBV12-3/TRBV12-4
CDR3 protein: CASSQANTGWGGYTF; CDR3 DNA: TGTGCCAGCAGCCAAGCCAACACAGGGTGGGGTGGCTACACCTTC; D gene: .; J gene: TRBJ1-2; clone size: .; V gene: TRBV4-2
CDR3 protein: CASTESGYSQAFF; CDR3 DNA: TGTGCCAGCACTGAGTCGGGGTATAGTCAAGCTTTCTTT; D gene: .; J gene: TRBJ1-1; clone size: few; V gene: TRBV6-5
CDR3 protein: CASSWGQINSPLNF; CDR3 DNA: TGTGCCAGCAGCTGGGGACAGATAAATTCACCCCTCAACTTT; D gene: TRBD1; J gene: TRBJ1-6; clone size: .; V gene: TRBV6-6
CDR3 protein: CASSGNDMGQFINQPQHF; CDR3 DNA: TGTGCCAGCAGCGGTAACGACATGGGACAATTTATCAATCAGCCCCAGCATTTT; D gene: .; J gene: TRBJ1-5; clone size: many; V gene: TRBV7-8
CDR3 protein: CASSLDSLAGFTDTQYF; CDR3 DNA: TGTGCCAGCAGCTTGGACTCACTAGCGGGTTTCACAGATACGCAGTATTTT; D gene: TRBD2; J gene: TRBJ2-3; clone size: many; V gene: TRBV5-8
CDR3 protein: CASSQSQGRMSTGELFF; CDR3 DNA: TGTGCCAGCAGCCAGTCCCAGGGGAGGATGAGCACCGGGGAGCTGTTTTTT; D gene: .; J gene: TRBJ2-2; clone size: many; V gene: TRBV3-1
CDR3 protein: CASSQAGGHRDTQYF; CDR3 DNA: TGCGCCAGCTCTCAAGCGGGGGGGCACAGAGATACGCAGTATTTT; D gene: TRBD2; J gene: TRBJ2-3; clone size: few; V gene: TRBV5-1
CDR3 protein: CASSPPIGVMNTEAFF; CDR3 DNA: TGTGCCAGCTCACCGCCAATAGGCGTCATGAACACTGAAGCTTTCTTT; D gene: .; J gene: TRBJ1-1; clone size: many; V gene: TRBV18
CDR3 protein: CASRKEAETNTEAFF; CDR3 DNA: TGTGCCAGCAGGAAAGAGGCAGAAACGAACACTGAAGCTTTCTTT; D gene: .; J gene: TRBJ1-1; clone size: many; V gene: TRBV2
CDR3 protein: CASTPPGGLPVVPTF; CDR3 DNA: TGCGCCAGTACTCCCCCCGGGGGCCTCCCGGTGGTGCCAACTTTT; D gene: .; J gene: TRBJ1-1; clone size: many; V gene: TRBV5-1
CDR3 protein: CASSFNSLSSYNEQFF; CDR3 DNA: TGTGCCAGCAGCTTTAACAGTTTGAGCTCCTACAATGAGCAGTTCTTC; D gene: .; J gene: TRBJ2-1; clone size: .; V gene: TRBV11-1
CDR3 protein: CASSLVEGPVGSTDTQYF; CDR3 DNA: TGTGCCAGCAGCTTAGTTGAGGGGCCGGTAGGGAGCACAGATACGCAGTATTTT; D gene: .; J gene: TRBJ2-3; clone size: many; V gene: TRBV7-8
CDR3 protein: CASTEAAAYFTDTQYF; CDR3 DNA: TGTGCCAGCACCGAAGCGGCAGCCTATTTCACAGATACGCAGTATTTT; D gene: .; J gene: TRBJ2-3; clone size: many; V gene: TRBV6-1
CDR3 protein: CASRLTGGEDTQYF; CDR3 DNA: TGTGCCAGCAGACTGACAGGGGGCGAGGATACGCAGTATTTT; D gene: TRBD1; J gene: TRBJ2-3; clone size: many; V gene: TRBV27
CDR3 protein: CASSPNWGGASDTQYF; CDR3 DNA: TGTGCCAGCTCACCAAACTGGGGAGGGGCCTCGGATACGCAGTATTTT; D gene: TRBD2; J gene: TRBJ2-3; clone size: many; V gene: TRBV18
CDR3 protein: CASSRDSTRGYTF; CDR3 DNA: TGTGCCAGCAGCCGTGACAGTACTAGGGGCTACACCTTC; D gene: .; J gene: TRBJ1-2; clone size: few; V gene: TRBV3-1
CDR3 protein: CASSLSGGSKAFF; CDR3 DNA: TGTGCCAGCAGTTTATCGGGGGGGAGTAAGGCTTTCTTT; D gene: .; J gene: TRBJ1-1; clone size: .; V gene: TRBV27
CDR3 protein: CASSFVGDTGELFF; CDR3 DNA: TGCGCCAGCAGCTTTGTCGGGGATACCGGGGAGCTGTTTTTT; D gene: .; J gene: TRBJ2-2; clone size: many; V gene: TRBV5-1
CDR3 protein: CSVESGEGRGKNIQYF; CDR3 DNA: TGCAGCGTTGAAAGCGGAGAGGGGAGAGGCAAAAACATTCAGTACTTC; D gene: .; J gene: TRBJ2-4; clone size: many; V gene: TRBV29-1
CDR3 protein: CASSTAGRPDTQYF; CDR3 DNA: TGTGCCAGCAGTACCGCGGGGCGGCCAGATACGCAGTATTTT; D gene: .; J gene: TRBJ2-3; clone size: few; V gene: TRBV12-3/TRBV12-4
CDR3 protein: CASSPGDAVYGYTF; CDR3 DNA: TGCGCCAGCAGCCCGGGGGACGCCGTCTATGGCTACACCTTC; D gene: .; J gene: TRBJ1-2; clone size: many; V gene: TRBV4-1
CDR3 protein: CASSPKTGAYYGYTF; CDR3 DNA: TGCGCCAGCAGCCCGAAGACAGGGGCGTACTATGGCTACACCTTC; D gene: TRBD1; J gene: TRBJ1-2; clone size: many; V gene: TRBV5-1
CDR3 protein: CASRGPYNSPLHF; CDR3 DNA: TGTGCCAGCAGGGGACCCTATAATTCACCCCTCCACTTT; D gene: .; J gene: TRBJ1-6; clone size: few; V gene: TRBV6-4